This T cell receptor beta chain came from a study of T cell repertoires in cytomegalovirus infection. The overall study: HLA-B-restricted CMV epitopes that are well studied were used alongside recently identified HLA-C-restricted ones. Whole-study findings and limits: In two of eight donors, the top clonotype was HLA-C-restricted CMV-specific. Accumulated public TCR beta family frequency recognized individuals carrying CMV together with the relevant HLA.

The CDR3 has 13 amino acids. Germline V gene sequence: CDR1 SQVTM, CDR2 ANQGSEA. Trimming removed 4 bases at V and 0 bases at J, with 10 bases between. As concerns this clonotype: The antigen is unknown.

TCRdb reprocessed the reads via MiXCR and lists one record per CDR3 protein. The sample holds about 150,000 distinct CDR3 sequences, approximately 30% seen once. Source: CD8+ T cells from cultured PBMCs, taken from culture after CMV antigen stimulation. This TCR derives from a human donor in good health (CMV status not recorded). Some clones in this sample may be carry-over from other donors' samples. The genes are TRBV29-1 and TRBJ2-7, with unresolved D. DNA of the CDR3: TGCAGCGTTGGGTCTAGGTCCTCCTACGAGCAGTACTTC. Encoded protein: CSVGSRSSYEQYF.